This T cell receptor beta chain is from a study of blood T cell repertoires in COVID-19. TCRdb's table, derived via immunoSEQ multiplex PCR, lists solely in-frame clones and lacks some. The repertoire consists of 150,000 to 200,000 clones, with roughly 83% occurring once and the leading ten covering 10% to 15%. The J segment lost 5 bases and the V segment lost 3 bases, leaving 6 bases of the junction unmatched. The germline gives CDR1 GTSNPN, CDR2 SVGIG (reference sequence). The CDR3 is 13 residues long. This clonotype was obtained from a woman aged 60 to 75 who had recovered from COVID-19. The chain links TRBV30 to TRBJ1-2, with 7 bases aligning to TRBD1. Sequences were obtained from PBMCs or T cells enriched from blood (not recorded which). CDR3 residues: CAWSEQGIYGYTF. CDR3 DNA: TGTGCCTGGAGCGAACAGGGGATTTATGGCTACACCTTC.